A selection of T cell receptor beta chains follows, all from one sample in a study of cytomegalovirus exposure and HLA in healthy donors. Measured with immunoSEQ multiplex PCR; TCRdb has only the in-frame clones, and not every one. The ten top clones account for around an eighth, within a sample of tens of thousands of clones. Sequencing was carried out using PBMCs. The receptor set was obtained from a woman aged 55-69 years in good health and CMV-seropositive. Both conserved end residues are part of each CDR3. The D gene is left open where the match is weak. Not all rows give a size; the values are once, few, many and, for expanded clones, a class.

j_gene	len	d_gene	v_gene	abundance	CDR3aa	CDR3nt
TRBJ2-7	12	TRBD2	TRBV6-6	-	CASSSGVYEQYF	TGTGCCAGCAGTAGCGGGGTATACGAGCAGTACTTC
TRBJ2-5	15	TRBD1	TRBV9	-	CASSAPGQVSQTQYF	TGTGCCAGCAGCGCCCCGGGACAGGTATCCCAGACCCAGTACTTC
TRBJ2-1	15	TRBD1	TRBV2	-	CASRTDRASYNEQFF	TGTGCCAGCAGGACAGACAGGGCGTCCTACAATGAGCAGTTCTTC
TRBJ1-1	14	-	TRBV6-5	-	CASSSGDRSTEAFF	TGTGCCAGCAGTTCCGGTGACAGATCCACTGAAGCTTTCTTT
TRBJ1-2	15	TRBD1	TRBV14	-	CASSQLDRGNYGYTF	TGTGCCAGCAGCCAGCTGGACAGGGGGAACTATGGCTACACCTTC
TRBJ2-5	12	-	TRBV18	-	CASSPKQETQYF	TGCGCCAGCTCACCCAAACAAGAGACCCAGTACTTC
TRBJ2-4	14	-	TRBV5-8	-	CASSSRALPNIQYF	TGTGCCAGCAGCTCCAGGGCTCTTCCTAACATTCAGTACTTC
TRBJ2-5	14	TRBD1	TRBV5-4	-	CASSLKQGAETQYF	TGTGCCAGCAGCTTGAAACAGGGGGCGGAGACCCAGTACTTC
TRBJ1-6	13	-	TRBV12-5	-	CASGFKDNSPLHF	TGTGCTAGTGGTTTTAAAGATAATTCACCCCTACACTTT
TRBJ2-3	16	TRBD1	TRBV7-9	-	CASSLVGGQGGHTQYF	TGTGCCAGCAGCTTAGTTGGAGGACAGGGTGGACATACGCAGTATTTT
TRBJ2-7	13	TRBD1	TRBV6-5	-	CASSYPGQGSQYF	TGTGCCAGCAGTTACCCGGGACAGGGGAGTCAGTACTTC
TRBJ1-1	17	TRBD1	TRBV11-2	-	CASSWGTGAIQNTEAFF	TGTGCCAGCAGCTGGGGAACAGGGGCCATTCAGAACACTGAAGCTTTCTTT
TRBJ2-7	14	TRBD1	TRBV11-2	medium-sized	CASRSGTGDHEQYF	TGTGCCAGCAGGTCCGGGACAGGGGACCACGAGCAGTACTTC
TRBJ2-1	15	-	TRBV7-2	-	CASSPSSYPYNEQFF	TGTGCCAGCAGCCCGTCCTCCTACCCCTACAATGAGCAGTTCTTC
TRBJ2-4	16	TRBD1	TRBV11-2	-	CASSLDQGAGKNIQYF	TGTGCCAGCAGCTTAGATCAGGGGGCGGGCAAAAACATTCAGTACTTC
TRBJ1-3	17	TRBD1	TRBV28	-	CASSLPPGQGSGNTIYF	TGTGCCAGCAGTTTACCACCGGGACAGGGTTCCGGAAACACCATATATTTT
TRBJ1-2	13	-	TRBV11-2	medium-sized	CASSEGDGYGYTF	TGTGCCAGCAGCGAGGGTGACGGCTATGGCTACACCTTC
TRBJ2-7	14	-	TRBV7-8	-	CASSLTASAYEQYF	TGTGCCAGCAGCTTGACAGCTTCGGCCTACGAGCAGTACTTC
TRBJ1-2	14	-	TRBV18	-	CASSPPQGNYGYTF	TGTGCCAGCTCACCACCCCAGGGAAACTATGGCTACACCTTC
TRBJ2-3	15	TRBD2	TRBV5-1	-	CASSFSGGSTDTQYF	TGCGCCAGCAGCTTTAGCGGGGGGTCCACAGATACGCAGTATTTT
TRBJ2-2	15	TRBD2	TRBV5-1	-	CASSWTSGRTGELFF	TGCGCCAGCAGCTGGACTAGCGGGCGCACCGGGGAGCTGTTTTTT
TRBJ1-3	16	-	TRBV18	-	CASSLRQASSGNTIYF	TGTGCCAGCTCACTCAGACAAGCCTCCTCTGGAAACACCATATATTTT
TRBJ2-7	12	-	TRBV11-3	-	CASSFQDYEQYF	TGTGCCAGCAGCTTTCAGGATTACGAGCAGTACTTC
TRBJ1-5	14	TRBD1	TRBV18	-	CASETGGEGEPQHF	TGTGCCAGCGAGACAGGGGGCGAGGGGGAGCCCCAGCATTTT
TRBJ1-6	13	-	TRBV2	-	CASIVTENSPLHF	TGTGCCAGCATCGTGACAGAGAATTCACCCCTCCACTTT
TRBJ2-2	14	-	TRBV29-1	-	CSVESQGYTGELFF	TGCAGCGTTGAAAGCCAGGGATACACCGGGGAGCTGTTTTTT
TRBJ2-1	13	TRBD1	TRBV11-3	-	CASSGAGGNEQFF	TGTGCCAGCAGCGGGGCAGGGGGCAATGAGCAGTTCTTC
TRBJ2-7	16	TRBD1	TRBV5-1	-	CASSLARGTGSYEQYF	TGCGCCAGCAGCTTGGCTAGGGGGACAGGGTCCTACGAGCAGTACTTC
TRBJ1-4	16	TRBD1	TRBV5-1	-	CASSLEQGAVNEKLFF	TGCGCCAGCAGCTTGGAACAGGGGGCGGTTAATGAAAAACTGTTTTTT
TRBJ2-2	15	-	TRBV2	-	CASSEEMASTGELFF	TGTGCCAGCAGTGAAGAGATGGCTAGTACCGGGGAGCTGTTTTTT
TRBJ1-5	16	-	TRBV4-1	-	CASSQEGGHSNQPQHF	TGCGCCAGCAGCCAAGAAGGGGGACACAGCAATCAGCCCCAGCATTTT
TRBJ1-5	16	-	TRBV5-1	-	CASSLTAGYSNQPQHF	TGCGCCAGCAGCTTGACCGCAGGTTATAGCAATCAGCCCCAGCATTTT
TRBJ2-1	15	-	TRBV12-5	-	CASGLVLQGNNEQFF	TGTGCTAGTGGTTTGGTACTACAGGGTAACAATGAGCAGTTCTTC
TRBJ1-2	14	-	TRBV28	-	CASSLSQGGYGYTF	TGTGCCAGCAGTTTAAGCCAGGGTGGGTATGGCTACACCTTC
TRBJ2-2	16	-	TRBV4-1	-	CASSQRRAQNTGELFF	TGCGCCAGCAGCCAACGGAGGGCCCAGAACACCGGGGAGCTGTTTTTT
TRBJ1-6	15	-	TRBV28	-	CASNLDTLEDSPLHF	TGTGCCAGCAATCTCGACACCCTGGAGGATTCACCCCTCCACTTT
TRBJ1-1	13	-	TRBV5-1	-	CASSGLRGAEAFF	TGCGCCAGCAGCGGACTCAGGGGAGCTGAAGCTTTCTTT
TRBJ2-7	14	TRBD1	TRBV5-6	-	CASSGTGGPYEQYF	TGTGCCAGCAGCGGAACAGGGGGCCCCTACGAGCAGTACTTC
TRBJ1-2	14	TRBD1	TRBV11-2	-	CASSPRQGSYGYTF	TGTGCCAGCAGCCCCCGACAGGGCTCTTACGGCTACACCTTC
TRBJ2-7	15	TRBD1	TRBV7-2	-	CASSLMAGGVSEQYF	TGTGCCAGCAGCTTAATGGCAGGGGGCGTCTCCGAGCAGTACTTC
TRBJ2-7	14	TRBD1	TRBV6-5	-	CASSRGDRGYEQYF	TGTGCCAGCAGTAGAGGGGACAGGGGATACGAGCAGTACTTC